The TCR beta chain described here comes from a study of cytomegalovirus exposure and HLA in healthy donors. This PCR relied on a set of 60 Vbeta primers and 13 Jbeta primers. Sequencing used immunoSEQ multiplex PCR; TCRdb keeps in-frame clones, though not all of them. The table includes about 150,000 clones, under 80% detected once. Comment on this clone: The target antigen is unknown.

Healthy individuals who donated bone marrow served as the donors. Nominal health characterized the donors when sampled, though unrecorded immune exposures were likely. V lost 2 bases and J lost 7, with 14 bases in between. CDR3 length: 14 residues. Germline assignment: CDR1 SGHDN and CDR2 FVKESK. Findings of the study overall: TCR beta V- and J-gene trimming, according to a later analysis, was linked to a missense DCLRE1C variant. A later analysis reportedly identified an Asian-associated ancestry cluster as carrying fewer N-insertions than the roughly 700-donor mean.

This sequence originates from a man aged 25 to 40 in good health and CMV-seronegative. The chain recombines TRBV14 with TRBJ2-5, with a tentative D call TRBD2 (6 bases). The sequenced sample consisted of PBMCs. The CDR3 region has the DNA TGTGCCAGCAGCCAATATTCTAGCGACGGGACCCAGTACTTC. This codes for CASSQYSSDGTQYF.